The 25 T cell receptor beta chains below were found in one sample sequenced in a study of blood T cell repertoires in COVID-19. Profiled with immunoSEQ multiplex PCR; TCRdb holds only in-frame clones, not every one. This sample has 190,000 or so clones; about 88% occur once, and the top ten carry 2.9%. Material: peripheral blood. These receptors were obtained from a woman aged 25 to 39 with active or convalescent COVID-19.

The V and J genes are TRBV7-9 and TRBJ1-5; 7 nucleotides line up with TRBD1. Germline lookup yields CDR1 SEHNR and CDR2 FQNEAQ (reference sequence). This CDR3 is built from 14 residues. J gave up 7 bases and V 5 bases, and 8 bases lay outside the gene matches. Here the CDR3 reads CASSRTGGGQPQHF. In DNA, the CDR3 is TGTGCCAGCAGCCGGACAGGCGGGGGGCAGCCCCAGCATTTT.

This clone occurred once. This rearrangement joins TRBV3-1 (or the pseudogene TRBV3-2) to TRBJ1-3; D might be TRBD1 (5 bases). Germline V gene data show CDR1 as LGHDT and CDR2 as YNNKEL (reference sequence). The CDR3 extends over 15 amino acids. Trimming stripped 1 base from V and 3 bases from J, with 10 bases between. CDR3 sequence reads: CASSQVSGGGNTIYF. CDR3 DNA sequence: TGTGCCAGCAGCCAAGTTTCGGGGGGTGGAAACACCATATATTTT.

This clone was seen once. This chain uses TRBV10-1 with TRBJ1-2; 8 bases match TRBD1. V shed 6 bases and J 8 bases; nucleotides not matched to a gene: 8. Germline V CDR1 and CDR2: WNHNN, SYGVQD (reference sequence). This CDR3 region has 13 residues. CDR3 DNA sequence: TGCGCCAGCAGCCAGGACAGGGTGGGGGGCTACACCTTC. This codes for CASSQDRVGGYTF.

In this sample, this clone turned up once. V and J are TRBV9 and TRBJ2-5; unclear D gene. Trimming stripped 3 bases from V and 4 bases from J, with 7 bases between. Germline V gene lookup returns CDR1 SGDLS and CDR2 YYNGEE. CDR3 length: 12 amino acids. CDR3 sequence (DNA): TGTGCCAGCAGCGCCCCGGGAGAGACCCAGTACTTC. This sequence encodes CASSAPGETQYF.

This sequence joins TRBV11-3 and TRBJ1-1; D is ambiguous. Looked up from germline, CDR1 is SGHNT and CDR2 is YENEEA. Trimming took off 3 bases at V and 7 bases at J, with 6 bases between the two ends. The CDR3 has 11 residues. DNA for the CDR3: TGTGCCAGCAGCTTTAGTGGTGAAGCTTTCTTT. Protein sequence: CASSFSGEAFF.

This rearrangement joins TRBV5-5 to TRBJ1-4, with D maybe TRBD1 (6 bases). From germline, CDR1 is SGHKS and CDR2 YYEKEE (reference sequence). The CDR3 runs 15 residues. Trimming shortened V by 4 bases and J by 6 bases, and 16 bases separated the two germline ends. The CDR3 protein is CASSPKGGRYEKLFF. The CDR3 DNA reads as TGTGCCAGCAGCCCTAAGGGGGGGCGTTATGAAAAACTGTTTTTT.

V gene TRBV27 combines with J gene TRBJ2-7; possibly TRBD1 for D (6 bases). V was trimmed by 2 bases and J by 10 bases, leaving 18 bases between them. CDR1 and CDR2 (germline): MNHEY, SMNVEV (reference sequence). The CDR3 spans 14 residues. The chain's CDR3 is CASSLQGSPTKQYF. CDR3 sequence (DNA): TGTGCCAGCAGTTTACAGGGGTCGCCTACGAAACAGTACTTC.

The rearrangement uses TRBV5-1 and TRBJ2-7; D is undetermined. The ends were cut back, 2 bases at V and 5 bases at J, with 14 bases in the middle. Germline assignment: CDR1 SGHRS and CDR2 YFSETQ. This CDR3 spans 14 amino acids. CDR3 bases: TGCGCCAGCAGCTTCGACACCCTGACGGACGAGCAGTACTTC. It translates to CASSFDTLTDEQYF.

V usage is TRBV12-3 or TRBV12-4 and J usage is TRBJ2-7; D possibly corresponds to TRBD2 (5 bases). This CDR3 comprises 13 residues. Trimming removed 4 bases from V and 2 bases from J, with 9 bases in between. CDR3 sequence reads: CASSSAATYEQYF. In DNA form, the CDR3 reads TGTGCCAGCAGTTCAGCGGCCACCTACGAGCAGTACTTC.

V is TRBV7-9 and J is TRBJ1-4; D not certain. Per the germline V gene, CDR1 is SEHNR and CDR2 is FQNEAQ (reference sequence). There are 15 residues in the CDR3. The V end lost 1 base, the J end lost 2 bases, and 8 bases lay between the germline ends. The CDR3 region is CASSLDVQTNEKLFF. CDR3 sequence (DNA): TGTGCCAGCAGCTTAGATGTACAGACTAATGAAAAACTGTTTTTT.

The genes are TRBV6-4 and TRBJ2-2; tentatively, D is TRBD1 (6 bases). V was cut by 0 bases and J by 6 bases, with 14 bases left in between. The CDR3 has 16 residues. CDR1 is MRHNA, CDR2 SNTAGT, per germline. DNA of the CDR3: TGTGCCAGCAGTGACTCTGGGGGCCCAAGGTCCGGGGAGCTGTTTTTT. Encoded protein: CASSDSGGPRSGELFF.

J is TRBJ2-3 and V is TRBV3-1 (or the pseudogene TRBV3-2); 9 positions agree with TRBD2. Trimming cost V 0 bases and J 6 bases; bases outside gene matches: 10. The CDR3 has 17 amino acids. Germline-derived CDR1 and CDR2 are LGHDT and YNNKEL (reference sequence). The CDR3 bases are TGTGCCAGCAGCCAAGAAGAGGGTAGCGGGAGCGTGGATACGCAGTATTTT. Its protein is CASSQEEGSGSVDTQYF.

CDR3 protein: CASSYLQGRQNTEAFF. The CDR3 DNA follows: TGTGCCAGCAGTTACCTACAGGGTCGACAGAACACTGAAGCTTTCTTT. This chain connects TRBV27 to TRBJ1-1, with D possibly TRBD1 on 6 matching bases. This CDR3 spans 16 amino acids. The germline V and J ends were trimmed by 4 bases and 1 base, with 16 bases remaining between them. Germline assignment: CDR1 MNHEY and CDR2 SMNVEV (reference sequence).

Only a few counts were recorded for this clone. This rearrangement joins TRBV19 to TRBJ1-1, with TRBD1 matching over 12 bases. Looked up from germline, CDR1 is LNHDA and CDR2 is SQIVND (reference sequence). The CDR3 is made up of 15 amino acids. The V segment lost 1 base and the J segment 4 bases; nucleotides outside the gene matches: 1. CDR3 sequence (DNA): TGTGCCAGTAGTATAGGGGACAGGGGGCCCACTGAAGCTTTCTTT. It codes for CASSIGDRGPTEAFF. The variable domain in full, with the rest retrieved from reference TRBV19 and TRBJ1-1, is DGGITQSPKYLFRKEGQNVTLSCEQNLNHDAMYWYRQDPGQGLRLIYYSQIVNDFQKGDIAEGYSVSREKKESFPLTVTSAQKNPTAFYLCASSIGDRGPTEAFFGQGTRLTVV.

The chain is built from TRBV11-2 and TRBJ2-7; 11 nucleotides line up with TRBD1. The CDR3 is 17 residues long. J was trimmed by 5 bases and V by 5 bases; bases with no gene match: 14. The germline V gene has CDR1 SGHAT and CDR2 FQNNGV. CDR3 DNA sequence: TGTGCCAGCAGCCTCGGACAGGGGGCCTCTTATGATCACGAGCAGTACTTC. It translates to CASSLGQGASYDHEQYF.

The chain carries TRBV24-1 and TRBJ2-7; perhaps TRBD1 as D (5 bases). This CDR3 spans 15 amino acids. The V end lost 5 bases, the J end lost 1 base, and 14 bases lay between the germline ends. CDR1 and CDR2 (germline): KGHDR, SFDVKD. The CDR3 protein is CATSVVTQGSYEQYF. The CDR3 coding sequence is TGTGCCACCAGTGTTGTTACCCAGGGATCCTACGAGCAGTACTTC.

The chain employs TRBV10-1 and TRBJ1-1; D is unresolved. Looked up from germline, CDR1 is WNHNN and CDR2 is SYGVQD (reference sequence). CDR3 length equals 13 residues. The V and J ends lost 6 bases and 0 bases respectively, with 8 bases between them. DNA of the CDR3: TGCGCCAGCAGACAAAACATGAACACTGAAGCTTTCTTT. Its translation is CASRQNMNTEAFF.

Only one count was recorded for this clone. The genes are TRBV28 and TRBJ1-1, with D unresolved. The CDR3 is 14 amino acids. CDR1 and CDR2 (germline): MDHEN, SYDVKM. V was pared by 3 bases and J by 2 bases, with 10 bases between. This CDR3 reads CASSFTRGNTEAFF. In DNA, the CDR3 is TGTGCCAGCAGTTTCACGCGGGGAAACACTGAAGCTTTCTTT.

This clone was counted only a few times. V is TRBV6-5 and J is TRBJ1-3, with D tentatively TRBD1 (6 bases). Germline lookup yields CDR1 MNHEY and CDR2 SVGAGI. The germline V and J ends were trimmed by 6 bases and 0 bases, with 9 bases remaining between them. The CDR3 spans 14 residues. The CDR3 region is CASSSGASGNTIYF. The CDR3 nucleotides read TGTGCCAGCAGCTCAGGGGCCTCTGGAAACACCATATATTTT.

This clone was seen a few times. Distinct nucleotide sequences in the sample also encode this CDR3. The chain recombines TRBV7-9 with TRBJ1-6, with TRBD1 matching 11 bases. The length of the CDR3 is 14 residues. CDR1 and CDR2 (germline): SEHNR, FQNEAQ (reference sequence). J gave up 9 bases and V 5 bases, and 3 bases lay outside the gene matches. The chain's CDR3 is CASSLGQGGSPLHF. In nucleotides, the CDR3 is TGTGCCAGCAGCCTGGGACAGGGGGGTTCACCCCTCCACTTT.

This chain links TRBV9 with TRBJ1-1; 8 nucleotides match TRBD1. The CDR3 is 15 amino acids. V was clipped by 2 bases and J by 1 base; unmatched bases: 4. Germline CDR1 is SGDLS and CDR2 is YYNGEE. CDR3 coding DNA: TGTGCCAGCAGCGTCCACAGGGGGGCGAACACTGAAGCTTTCTTT. The encoded protein is CASSVHRGANTEAFF.

This clone was picked up one time. This sequence joins TRBV3-1 (or the pseudogene TRBV3-2) and TRBJ1-1, with 8 positions matching TRBD1. The length of the CDR3 is 15 residues. Per the germline V gene, CDR1 is LGHDT and CDR2 is YNNKEL (reference sequence). V lost 4 bases, J lost 0 bases, and 4 bases stayed unmatched. The chain's CDR3 is CASSPETGVNTEAFF. In DNA, the CDR3 is TGTGCCAGCAGCCCGGAGACAGGGGTGAACACTGAAGCTTTCTTT.

The rearrangement joins TRBV12-5 to TRBJ2-4; 9 nucleotides align to TRBD1. Germline CDR1 LGHNT, CDR2 FRNRAP. CDR3 size: 16 residues. Trimming at V came to 6 bases and at J to 6 bases, leaving 12 bases not matched to a gene. The CDR3 here is CASGPPGQGEPNIQYF. CDR3 DNA: TGTGCTAGTGGGCCCCCGGGACAGGGCGAACCAAACATTCAGTACTTC.

The chain combines TRBV28 with TRBJ1-2, with 7 bases fitting TRBD1. The ends lost 6 bases at V and 5 bases at J; junction bases unmatched: 6. Germline V CDR1 and CDR2: MDHEN, SYDVKM. The CDR3 contains 13 residues. The CDR3 region has the DNA TGTGCCAGCAGGGGACAGACAGCTTATGGCTACACCTTC. Its protein is CASRGQTAYGYTF.

The chain recombines TRBV23-1 with TRBJ1-2, with 9 bases fitting TRBD1. TRBV23-1 is classed as an ORF, of uncertain function. The CDR3 runs to 14 residues. With V trimmed by 7 bases and J by 8 bases, 11 bases remained unmatched. This chain's CDR3 is CASKQTGGEGGYTF. The CDR3 DNA reads TGCGCCAGCAAACAGACAGGGGGAGAGGGAGGCTACACCTTC.